Below are 19 T cell receptor beta chains sequenced from a single sample in a study of blood T cell repertoires in COVID-19. The assay was immunoSEQ multiplex PCR, and TCRdb's table has in-frame clones only and misses some. Of roughly 200,000 clones listed, about 86% were seen once; the top ten hold more than 6.5%. Sequencing was carried out using peripheral blood. Every receptor here comes from a man in his forties with active or convalescent COVID-19.

This chain links TRBV19 with TRBJ1-6; TRBD1 is a possible D gene (5 bases). CDR3 length: 15 residues. With 5 bases removed from V and 7 bases from J, the gap between germline ends came to 15 bases. The germline V gene encodes CDR1 LNHDA and CDR2 SQIVND (reference sequence). The CDR3 DNA reads TGTGCCAGTAGTTCGGATCGGACAATGAATTCACCCCTCCACTTT. This sequence encodes CASSSDRTMNSPLHF.

This chain links TRBV24-1 with TRBJ2-7; possible D gene TRBD2, 5 bases. CDR1 is KGHDR and CDR2 is SFDVKD in the germline V gene. There are 12 residues in the CDR3. Trimming removed 4 bases from V and 6 bases from J, with 9 bases in between. The CDR3 nucleotides read TGTGCCACCAGTGACCTAGCTGGCGAGCAGTACTTC. Amino acids: CATSDLAGEQYF.

The rearrangement links TRBV5-1 to TRBJ2-3; TRBD2 matches 8 bases. The CDR3 contains 18 residues. Germline-derived CDR1 and CDR2 are SGHRS and YFSETQ. J gave up 1 base and V 6 bases, and 16 bases lay outside the gene matches. CDR3 in amino acids: CASNPQGIAGSRTDTQYF. The CDR3 DNA reads TGCGCCAGCAATCCCCAGGGCATAGCGGGATCTCGCACAGATACGCAGTATTTT.

The genes are TRBV3-1 (or the pseudogene TRBV3-2) and TRBJ1-1; possibly TRBD1 for D (6 bases). The CDR3 has 14 residues. Germline-derived CDR1 and CDR2 are LGHDT and YNNKEL (reference sequence). Trimming removed 5 bases at V and 0 bases at J, with 10 bases between. The CDR3 loop reads CASSLQGMNTEAFF. CDR3 sequence (DNA): TGTGCCAGCAGCTTACAGGGAATGAACACTGAAGCTTTCTTT.

The chain uses TRBV18 and TRBJ2-3, with 7 nucleotides matching TRBD2. The CDR3 has 15 amino acids. V lost 0 bases, J lost 3 bases, and 3 bases stayed unmatched. In germline, CDR1 is KGHSH, CDR2 LQKENI. The DNA of the CDR3 is TGTGCCAGCTCACCACCGGGGGGGTCGACAGATACGCAGTATTTT. As protein: CASSPPGGSTDTQYF. Full variable domain (rest looked up from reference TRBV18 and TRBJ2-3): NAGVMQNPRHLVRRRGQEARLRCSPMKGHSHVYWYRQLPEEGLKFMVYLQKENIIDESGMPKERFSAEFPKEGPSILRIQQVVRGDSAAYFCASSPPGGSTDTQYFGPGTRLTVL.

This chain connects TRBV19 to TRBJ1-5, with D possibly matching TRBD1 (5 bases). The CDR3 extends over 14 amino acids. Germline CDR1 LNHDA, CDR2 SQIVND (reference sequence). Trimming shortened V by 5 bases and J by 4 bases, and 12 bases separated the two germline ends. The CDR3 DNA reads as TGTGCCAGTAGTCCGGGACTGGGAAATCAGCCCCAGCATTTT. Its translation: CASSPGLGNQPQHF.

This clone was counted a few times. The chain employs TRBV27 and TRBJ2-2; the match to TRBD1 covers 7 bases. This CDR3 has 15 amino acids. V was pared by 5 bases and J by 4 bases, with 7 bases of the junction left unmatched. The germline V gene encodes CDR1 MNHEY and CDR2 SMNVEV (reference sequence). The CDR3 nucleotides are TGTGCCAGCAGTCAAAGGACAGGCCGCACCGGGGAGCTGTTTTTT. Translated, it gives CASSQRTGRTGELFF.

The V and J genes are TRBV19 and TRBJ1-5; D is undetermined. The germline CDR1 and CDR2 sequences are LNHDA and SQIVND (reference sequence). There are 15 residues in the CDR3. V lost 6 bases and J 0 bases, leaving 12 bases between the germline ends. The CDR3 DNA follows: TGTGCCAGTAGCGCCGAGGTGGGTAGCAATCAGCCCCAGCATTTT. This encodes CASSAEVGSNQPQHF.

The chain is built from TRBV18 and TRBJ1-1; D is possibly TRBD1 (5 bases). Germline V lookup: CDR1 KGHSH, CDR2 LQKENI. The CDR3 is made up of 15 amino acids. V lost 0 bases and J lost 0, with 8 bases in between. The DNA of the CDR3 is TGTGCCAGCTCACCACCGGGGCGATTGAACACTGAAGCTTTCTTT. Protein sequence: CASSPPGRLNTEAFF.

Only a few counts were recorded for this clone. The chain uses TRBV18 and TRBJ2-7; 7 bases map to TRBD1. The CDR3 totals 15 residues. J lost 5 bases, V lost 6 bases, and 13 bases had no gene match. Germline V gene sequence: CDR1 KGHSH, CDR2 LQKENI. The CDR3 nucleotides are TGTGCCAGCTCGGAAGGGACAGCTACTTTCGACGAGCAGTACTTC. Its translation is CASSEGTATFDEQYF.

This chain links TRBV27 with TRBJ2-5; D not resolved. V lost 6 bases, J lost 1 base, and 9 bases lay in between. The CDR3 extends over 13 amino acids. Per the germline V gene, CDR1 is MNHEY and CDR2 is SMNVEV (reference sequence). CDR3 sequence (DNA): TGTGCCAGCAGACCCTACCTCCAAGAGACCCAGTACTTC. Translating it yields CASRPYLQETQYF.

V usage is TRBV19 and J usage is TRBJ1-1; D gene uncertain. The CDR3 is made up of 15 amino acids. Germline CDR1 reads LNHDA; CDR2 reads SQIVND (reference sequence). With 2 bases removed from V and 1 base from J, the gap between germline ends came to 11 bases. CDR3 in DNA: TGTGCCAGTAGTATAAACGGGGATCCGAACACTGAAGCTTTCTTT. This gives the protein CASSINGDPNTEAFF.

The gene calls are TRBV4-1 and TRBJ2-7; the D gene is possibly TRBD2 (5 bases). The CDR3 spans 14 residues. V was pared by 1 base and J by 1 base, with 8 bases between. Germline V lookup: CDR1 MGHRA, CDR2 YSYEKL. CDR3 loop: CASSQVGRSYEQYF. DNA for the CDR3: TGCGCCAGCAGCCAAGTAGGGAGATCCTACGAGCAGTACTTC.

The rearrangement links TRBV29-1 to TRBJ1-5; D is ambiguous. Germline values: CDR1 SQVTM, CDR2 ANQGSEA. V lost 6 bases and J 1 base, leaving 19 bases between the germline ends. The CDR3 has 16 amino acids. The CDR3 spells CSVQAGLGMSNQPQHF. The CDR3 nucleotides read TGCAGCGTCCAAGCGGGATTGGGTATGAGCAATCAGCCCCAGCATTTT.

CDR3 loop: CASRLTGAGYEQYF. CDR3 coding DNA: TGTGCCAGCAGATTAACAGGGGCCGGCTACGAGCAGTACTTC. V usage is TRBV11-2 and J usage is TRBJ2-7; TRBD1 agrees at 7 bases. The CDR3 is 14 residues long. The trim removed 6 bases at V and 3 bases at J, leaving 8 bases unmatched. Looked up from germline, CDR1 is SGHAT and CDR2 is FQNNGV.

This chain uses TRBV14 with TRBJ1-1; TRBD1 agrees at 7 bases. Germline CDR1 SGHDN, CDR2 FVKESK. Trimming took 5 bases from V and 3 from J; bases not matched to a gene: 6. The CDR3 spans 14 residues. The CDR3 is CASSLTGFYTEAFF. CDR3 nucleotide sequence: TGTGCCAGCAGCTTGACAGGGTTCTACACTGAAGCTTTCTTT.

The CDR3 reads CASSLGGSNQNEQYF. The CDR3 DNA sequence: TGTGCCAGCAGCTTAGGTGGCAGTAATCAGAACGAGCAGTACTTC. V is TRBV7-9 and J is TRBJ2-7; D not resolved. The CDR3 extends over 15 amino acids. Germline assignment: CDR1 SEHNR and CDR2 FQNEAQ (reference sequence). The germline V and J ends were trimmed by 1 base and 5 bases, with 15 bases remaining between them.

This chain uses TRBV11-2 with TRBJ2-5; the D is unclear. The CDR3 loop spans 11 amino acids. Germline CDR1 reads SGHAT; CDR2 reads FQNNGV. The V gene lost 5 bases and the J gene lost 1 base, with 2 bases spanning the gap. CDR3 DNA sequence: TGTGCCAGCAGCCTCCAAGAGACCCAGTACTTC. Its protein is CASSLQETQYF. Full variable domain (remainder filled in from reference TRBV11-2 and TRBJ2-5): EAGVAQSPRYKIIEKRQSVAFWCNPISGHATLYWYQQILGQGPKLLIQFQNNGVVDDSQLPKDRFSAERLKGVDSTLKIQPAKLEDSAVYLCASSLQETQYFGPGTRLLVL.

This clone was recorded a few times. The gene calls are TRBV18 and TRBJ2-7, with D possibly matching TRBD1 (6 bases). This CDR3 spans 17 amino acids. Trimming took off 1 base at V and 3 bases at J, with 19 bases between the two ends. Per germline, CDR1 KGHSH and CDR2 LQKENI. CDR3 in amino acids: CASSPRGAGRGYYEQYF. For the CDR3, the DNA is TGTGCCAGCTCACCACGTGGGGCAGGCAGGGGATACTACGAGCAGTACTTC.